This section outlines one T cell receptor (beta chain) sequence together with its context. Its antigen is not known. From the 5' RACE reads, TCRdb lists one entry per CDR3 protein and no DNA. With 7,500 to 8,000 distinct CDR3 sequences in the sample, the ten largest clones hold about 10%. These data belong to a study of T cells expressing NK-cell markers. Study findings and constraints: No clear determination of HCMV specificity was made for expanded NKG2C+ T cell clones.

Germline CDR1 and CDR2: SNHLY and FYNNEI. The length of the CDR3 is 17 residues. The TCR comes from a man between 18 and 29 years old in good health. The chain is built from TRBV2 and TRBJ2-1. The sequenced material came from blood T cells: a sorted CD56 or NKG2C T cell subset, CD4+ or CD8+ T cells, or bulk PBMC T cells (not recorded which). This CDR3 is CASSEYGGKSSYNEQFF. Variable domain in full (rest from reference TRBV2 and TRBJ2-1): EPEVTQTPSHQVTQMGQEVILRCVPISNHLYFYWYRQILGQKVEFLVSFYNNEISEKSEIFDDQFSVERPDGSNFTLKIRSTKLEDSAMYFCASSEYGGKSSYNEQFFGPGTRLTVL.